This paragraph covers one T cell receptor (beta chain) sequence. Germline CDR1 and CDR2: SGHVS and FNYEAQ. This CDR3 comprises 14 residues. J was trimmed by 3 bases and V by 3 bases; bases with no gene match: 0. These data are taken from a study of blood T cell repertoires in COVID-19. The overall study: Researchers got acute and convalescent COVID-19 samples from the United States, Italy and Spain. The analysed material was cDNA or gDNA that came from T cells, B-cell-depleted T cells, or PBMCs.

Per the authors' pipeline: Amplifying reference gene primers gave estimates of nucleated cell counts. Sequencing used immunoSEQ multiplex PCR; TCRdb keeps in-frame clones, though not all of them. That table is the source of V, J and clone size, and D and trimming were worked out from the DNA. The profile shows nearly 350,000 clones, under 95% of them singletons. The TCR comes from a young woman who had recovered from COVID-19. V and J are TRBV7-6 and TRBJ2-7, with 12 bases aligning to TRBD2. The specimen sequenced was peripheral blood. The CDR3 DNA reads TGTGCCAGCAGCTTGGGACTAGCGGGCTACGAGCAGTACGTC. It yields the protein CASSLGLAGYEQYV.